Shown below are 3 T cell receptor beta chains from a single sample sequenced in a study of post-analysis software for immune sequencing data. What these receptors recognize is not known. Included in the TCR beta cDNA libraries were unique molecular identifiers. TCRdb reprocessed the PCR reads via MiXCR and lists one record per CDR3 protein. Among about 540,000 distinct CDR3 sequences, 30% to 40% were seen once, and the ten largest hold under 7%. Study-wide points: The five TRBV segments detected at higher frequency in patients than in controls included TRBV5-6, TRBV5-1 and TRBV20-1.

The source material was blood. The receptors were gathered from a girl aged 2-17 years with multiple sclerosis.

This chain uses TRBV11-2 with TRBJ2-3; D is possibly TRBD2 (6 bases). This CDR3 has 13 residues. Trimming cost V 6 bases and J 4 bases, with 11 bases left between them. CDR1 and CDR2 from the germline V gene are SGHAT and FQNNGV. CDR3 protein: CASSRDFPDTQYF. As DNA, the CDR3 is TGTGCCAGCAGTCGGGACTTCCCAGATACGCAGTATTTT.

This clonotype turned up a few times. The chain carries TRBV15 and TRBJ2-1; TRBD2 might be the D (5 bases). The CDR3 is 19 residues long. The germline CDR1 and CDR2 sequences are LNHNV and YYDKDF (reference sequence). Between the trimmed V and J ends, which lost 0 bases and 10 bases, there was a span of 28 bases. In nucleotides, the CDR3 is TGTGCCACCAGCAGAGAAGGGCGGGCGTCTCCGACGCGGCGGAGAGAGCAGTTCTTC. Protein: CATSREGRASPTRRREQFF.

The chain recombines TRBV12-3 or TRBV12-4 with TRBJ2-3; 9 nucleotides match TRBD2. The CDR3 sequence is 16 residues long. After removal of 7 bases from V and 1 base from J, the junction contained 9 bases not matched to a gene. CDR3 DNA sequence: TGTGCCAGCAAGGGACTGGAGCGGGGGGGCACAGATACGCAGTATTTT. This gives the protein CASKGLERGGTDTQYF.